Below, one T cell receptor (beta chain) is given with its context. These data are taken from a study of blood T cell repertoires in COVID-19. Study context: The United States, Italy and Spain provided the acute and convalescent COVID-19 samples.

The CDR3 covers 15 residues. Per the germline V gene, CDR1 is SEHNR and CDR2 is FQNEAQ (reference sequence). The germline V and J ends were trimmed by 7 bases and 8 bases, with 23 bases remaining between them. Under the authors' procedure: Reference gene primers were amplified, and this amplification served to estimate nucleated cell counts. The assay was immunoSEQ multiplex PCR, and TCRdb's table has in-frame clones only and misses some. Clonal size and the V and J genes are those of that table, whereas D and trimming came from the DNA. The repertoire includes about 280,000 clones, roughly 89% of them detected once, and under 2.5% sits in the top ten.

The sample was PBMCs or T cells enriched from blood (not recorded which). This TCR was sampled from a woman aged 55-75 years who had recovered from COVID-19. This chain connects TRBV7-9 to TRBJ1-1; D may be TRBD1 (5 bases). Written as DNA, the CDR3 is TGTGCCAGCACAACAAGGGGCCAGGCCGGCGACGAAGCTTTCTTT. Amino acids: CASTTRGQAGDEAFF.